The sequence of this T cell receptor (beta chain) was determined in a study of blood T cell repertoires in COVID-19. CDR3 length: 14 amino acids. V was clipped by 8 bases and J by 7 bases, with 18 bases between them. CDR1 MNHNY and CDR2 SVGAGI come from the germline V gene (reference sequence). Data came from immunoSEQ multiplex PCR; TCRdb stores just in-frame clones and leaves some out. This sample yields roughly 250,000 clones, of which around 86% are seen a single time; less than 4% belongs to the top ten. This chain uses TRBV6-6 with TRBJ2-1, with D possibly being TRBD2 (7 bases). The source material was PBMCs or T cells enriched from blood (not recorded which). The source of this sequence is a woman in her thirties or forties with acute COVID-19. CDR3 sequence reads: CASSRGGAGNEQFF. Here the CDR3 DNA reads TGTGCCAGCTCGCGTGGGGGGGCTGGGAATGAGCAGTTCTTC.